These T cell receptor beta chains were read from a single sample in a study of T cell responses to AZD1222 COVID-19 vaccine. Clones were sequenced by immunoSEQ multiplex PCR, and TCRdb holds only the in-frame ones, with some missing. The table lists approximately 140,000 clones, 94% of them singletons. The sequencing here drew on peripheral blood, taken on day 0 of AZD1222 vaccination. The source of these receptors is an adult in good health. Both conserved end residues are part of each CDR3. The order of the fields is J gene, V gene, D gene, clone size, CDR3 protein, CDR3 DNA. A D gene is named only where the DNA matches it firmly. A clone size is listed for some rows: how often the clone was seen (once, few, many), or a class if it is expanded.

j_gene: TRBJ2-1; v_gene: TRBV19; d_gene: NA; abundance: NA; CDR3aa: CASSIDHGNEQFF; CDR3nt: TGTGCCAGTAGTATAGATCACGGCAATGAGCAGTTCTTC
j_gene: TRBJ2-2; v_gene: TRBV7-9; d_gene: TRBD2; abundance: few; CDR3aa: CASSASGRYTGELFF; CDR3nt: TGTGCCAGCAGCGCTAGCGGGAGATACACCGGGGAGCTGTTTTTT
j_gene: TRBJ2-3; v_gene: TRBV9; d_gene: TRBD2; abundance: NA; CDR3aa: CASSVSSGRAGDTQYF; CDR3nt: TGTGCCAGCAGCGTCAGTAGCGGGAGGGCCGGAGATACGCAGTATTTT
j_gene: TRBJ1-3; v_gene: TRBV6-5; d_gene: NA; abundance: NA; CDR3aa: CASSTPARANTIYF; CDR3nt: TGTGCCAGCAGTACCCCGGCCAGGGCAAACACCATATATTTT
j_gene: TRBJ2-5; v_gene: TRBV27; d_gene: TRBD2; abundance: NA; CDR3aa: CASSLWGGETQYF; CDR3nt: TGTGCCAGCAGTTTGTGGGGGGGGGAGACCCAGTACTTC
j_gene: TRBJ1-1; v_gene: TRBV7-8; d_gene: NA; abundance: NA; CDR3aa: CASILTLYAEAFF; CDR3nt: TGTGCCAGCATCCTCACCCTTTACGCTGAAGCTTTCTTT
j_gene: TRBJ1-2; v_gene: TRBV7-9; d_gene: NA; abundance: NA; CDR3aa: CASDQGNYGYTF; CDR3nt: TGTGCCAGCGATCAGGGGAACTATGGCTACACCTTC
j_gene: TRBJ1-1; v_gene: TRBV2; d_gene: NA; abundance: once; CDR3aa: CASTPGNTEAFF; CDR3nt: TGTGCCAGCACCCCAGGGAACACTGAAGCTTTCTTT
j_gene: TRBJ1-1; v_gene: TRBV9; d_gene: NA; abundance: NA; CDR3aa: CASSLSGGDTEAFF; CDR3nt: TGTGCCAGCAGCCTTTCCGGCGGGGACACTGAAGCTTTCTTT
j_gene: TRBJ1-1; v_gene: TRBV19; d_gene: NA; abundance: NA; CDR3aa: CASSISGPRPRKAFF; CDR3nt: TGTGCCAGTAGTATATCGGGCCCAAGACCAAGGAAAGCTTTCTTT
j_gene: TRBJ1-1; v_gene: TRBV5-1; d_gene: NA; abundance: NA; CDR3aa: CASSLGQYFEAFF; CDR3nt: TGCGCCAGCAGCTTGGGCCAGTACTTTGAAGCTTTCTTT
j_gene: TRBJ1-2; v_gene: TRBV5-4; d_gene: NA; abundance: NA; CDR3aa: CASSLQTANYGYTF; CDR3nt: TGTGCCAGCAGCTTGCAGACAGCTAACTATGGCTACACCTTC
j_gene: TRBJ2-3; v_gene: TRBV27; d_gene: TRBD2; abundance: NA; CDR3aa: CASSLMTGTSGLTDTQYF; CDR3nt: TGTGCCAGCAGTCTTATGACAGGGACTAGCGGACTCACAGATACGCAGTATTTT
j_gene: TRBJ2-6; v_gene: TRBV30; d_gene: TRBD1; abundance: NA; CDR3aa: CASQGAAGANVLTF; CDR3nt: TGTGCCTCACAGGGGGCGGCTGGGGCCAACGTCCTGACTTTC
j_gene: TRBJ1-3; v_gene: TRBV7-6; d_gene: TRBD1; abundance: NA; CDR3aa: CASSLDRAASGNTIYF; CDR3nt: TGTGCCAGCAGCTTGGACAGGGCTGCCTCTGGAAACACCATATATTTT
j_gene: TRBJ2-2; v_gene: TRBV12-3/TRBV12-4; d_gene: NA; abundance: NA; CDR3aa: CASRKTNTGELFF; CDR3nt: TGTGCCAGCAGGAAGACAAACACCGGGGAGCTGTTTTTT
j_gene: TRBJ1-2; v_gene: TRBV6-6; d_gene: TRBD1; abundance: NA; CDR3aa: CASTSDRVYGYTF; CDR3nt: TGTGCCAGCACTTCGGACAGGGTATACGGCTACACCTTC
j_gene: TRBJ2-1; v_gene: TRBV7-6; d_gene: TRBD2; abundance: NA; CDR3aa: CASSLTTSGGSSYNEQFF; CDR3nt: TGTGCCAGCAGCTTGACGACTAGCGGGGGTAGCTCCTACAATGAGCAGTTCTTC
j_gene: TRBJ1-1; v_gene: TRBV7-9; d_gene: NA; abundance: NA; CDR3aa: CASSLGGQGRLTEAFF; CDR3nt: TGTGCCAGCAGCTTAGGAGGGCAGGGACGGCTCACTGAAGCTTTCTTT
j_gene: TRBJ2-3; v_gene: TRBV9; d_gene: TRBD1; abundance: NA; CDR3aa: CASSATGGSVTDTQYF; CDR3nt: TGTGCCAGCAGTGCCACAGGGGGCAGTGTCACAGATACGCAGTATTTT
j_gene: TRBJ2-3; v_gene: TRBV20-1; d_gene: TRBD2; abundance: NA; CDR3aa: CSASISIAGGVTDTQYF; CDR3nt: TGCAGTGCTAGTATCTCCATAGCGGGAGGAGTCACAGATACGCAGTATTTT
j_gene: TRBJ2-3; v_gene: TRBV5-1; d_gene: TRBD2; abundance: NA; CDR3aa: CASSLSASGTADTQYF; CDR3nt: TGCGCCAGCAGCTTGTCGGCTAGCGGGACTGCAGATACGCAGTATTTT
j_gene: TRBJ1-5; v_gene: TRBV19; d_gene: NA; abundance: NA; CDR3aa: CASSAGSEQPQHF; CDR3nt: TGTGCCAGTTCCGCAGGGTCGGAGCAGCCCCAGCATTTT
j_gene: TRBJ1-1; v_gene: TRBV6-5; d_gene: TRBD1; abundance: NA; CDR3aa: CASSYSGTVSAFF; CDR3nt: TGTGCCAGCAGTTACTCCGGGACAGTGAGTGCTTTCTTT
j_gene: TRBJ2-3; v_gene: TRBV7-2; d_gene: NA; abundance: NA; CDR3aa: CASSSPTGLAQYF; CDR3nt: TGTGCCAGCAGCTCACCAACAGGGTTGGCGCAGTATTTT
j_gene: TRBJ2-1; v_gene: TRBV6-2/TRBV6-3; d_gene: NA; abundance: NA; CDR3aa: CASRFGGRSYNEQFF; CDR3nt: TGTGCCAGCCGTTTTGGGGGGAGATCGTACAATGAGCAGTTCTTC
j_gene: TRBJ1-6; v_gene: TRBV27; d_gene: TRBD1; abundance: once; CDR3aa: CASRAGTGLSPLHF; CDR3nt: TGTGCCAGCAGGGCCGGGACAGGGCTTTCACCCCTCCACTTT
j_gene: TRBJ1-1; v_gene: TRBV5-1; d_gene: NA; abundance: NA; CDR3aa: CASSQGQSTEAFF; CDR3nt: TGCGCCAGCAGCCAAGGACAGTCAACTGAAGCTTTCTTT
j_gene: TRBJ1-2; v_gene: TRBV6-5; d_gene: NA; abundance: few; CDR3aa: CASSYSRESYGYTF; CDR3nt: TGTGCCAGCAGTTACTCGAGGGAAAGCTATGGCTACACCTTC
j_gene: TRBJ1-4; v_gene: TRBV13; d_gene: TRBD1; abundance: NA; CDR3aa: CASSLGTGGEKLFF; CDR3nt: TGTGCCAGCAGCTTAGGGACAGGGGGTGAAAAACTGTTTTTT
j_gene: TRBJ2-2; v_gene: TRBV12-5; d_gene: NA; abundance: NA; CDR3aa: CASGLVHGNTGELFF; CDR3nt: TGTGCTAGTGGTTTGGTACACGGGAACACCGGGGAGCTGTTTTTT
j_gene: TRBJ1-5; v_gene: TRBV2; d_gene: NA; abundance: NA; CDR3aa: CASTPGLLGGQPQHF; CDR3nt: TGTGCCAGCACTCCCGGGTTGTTGGGGGGTCAGCCCCAGCATTTT
j_gene: TRBJ1-1; v_gene: TRBV5-1; d_gene: NA; abundance: once; CDR3aa: CASRGGANRGTEAFF; CDR3nt: TGCGCCAGCAGAGGGGGGGCGAATAGAGGAACTGAAGCTTTCTTT
j_gene: TRBJ2-2; v_gene: TRBV9; d_gene: NA; abundance: NA; CDR3aa: CASSGGSGWEQYGELFF; CDR3nt: TGTGCCAGCAGTGGCGGCTCCGGGTGGGAACAGTACGGGGAGCTGTTTTTT
j_gene: TRBJ2-2; v_gene: TRBV19; d_gene: NA; abundance: NA; CDR3aa: CAGVLGGLDTGELFF; CDR3nt: TGTGCCGGAGTTTTGGGAGGCCTTGACACCGGGGAGCTGTTTTTT
j_gene: TRBJ1-2; v_gene: TRBV5-1; d_gene: TRBD1; abundance: NA; CDR3aa: CASSLGDSGSSGYTF; CDR3nt: TGCGCCAGCAGCTTGGGGGACAGCGGTTCGTCAGGCTACACCTTC
j_gene: TRBJ1-3; v_gene: TRBV5-5; d_gene: TRBD1; abundance: NA; CDR3aa: CASSLITPGQGGDTIYF; CDR3nt: TGTGCCAGCAGCCTGATAACTCCGGGACAGGGGGGAGACACCATATATTTT
j_gene: TRBJ2-4; v_gene: TRBV5-4; d_gene: NA; abundance: NA; CDR3aa: CASSLNNIQYF; CDR3nt: TGTGCCAGCAGCTTGAATAACATTCAGTACTTC
j_gene: TRBJ1-1; v_gene: TRBV7-2; d_gene: NA; abundance: once; CDR3aa: CASSLSYDTEAFF; CDR3nt: TGTGCCAGCAGCTTATCTTACGACACTGAAGCTTTCTTT
j_gene: TRBJ1-5; v_gene: TRBV7-9; d_gene: NA; abundance: NA; CDR3aa: CASSRRDGDQHF; CDR3nt: TGTGCCAGCAGCCGGCGAGACGGCGATCAGCATTTT
j_gene: TRBJ1-2; v_gene: TRBV18; d_gene: NA; abundance: NA; CDR3aa: CASSPLGLTMPMITNYGYTF; CDR3nt: TGTGCCAGCTCACCACTTGGATTGACAATGCCGATGATTACTAACTATGGCTACACCTTC
j_gene: TRBJ1-1; v_gene: TRBV3-1/TRBV3-2; d_gene: NA; abundance: once; CDR3aa: CASSQRSYMKVRTEAFF; CDR3nt: TGTGCCAGCAGCCAACGTTCCTACATGAAAGTGCGCACTGAAGCTTTCTTT
j_gene: TRBJ1-6; v_gene: TRBV2; d_gene: NA; abundance: NA; CDR3aa: CASSAGAGNSPLHF; CDR3nt: TGTGCCAGCAGTGCAGGGGCCGGGAATTCACCCCTCCACTTT